The rows below give T cell receptor beta chains drawn from one sample of a study of shared clonotypes between healthy human individuals. Measured with immunoSEQ multiplex PCR; TCRdb has only the in-frame clones, and not every one. The sample lists about 530,000 clones; over 60% were seen once. Material: PBMCs. These receptors originate from a woman aged 35 to 49 in good health. Some clones in this sample may be carry-over from other donors' samples. Each CDR3 is given with its conserved first and last residue. A D gene is named only where the DNA matches it firmly. Not all rows give a size; the values are once, few, many and, for expanded clones, a class.

>-|-|TRBV28|TRBJ1-4
TGTGCCAGCAGGCCTTTATGGGGTTCTCAAACTAATGAAAAACTGTTTTTT
CASRPLWGSQTNEKLFF
>-|-|TRBV2|TRBJ2-3
TGTGCCAGCAGTGAAGGGGGTGTGAGCACAGATACGCAGTATTTT
CASSEGGVSTDTQYF
>-|-|TRBV5-1|TRBJ2-2
TGCGCCAGCAGCTTGGGTCTTAACACCGGGGAGCTGTTTTTT
CASSLGLNTGELFF
>-|-|TRBV28|TRBJ2-1
TGTGCCAGCAGTTTAGCAAGCTCCTACAATGAGCAGTTCTTC
CASSLASSYNEQFF
>-|-|TRBV5-5|TRBJ2-6
TGTGCCAGCGTAGTCCTCGCACAAAGTCGGGCCAACGTCCTGACTTTC
CASVVLAQSRANVLTF
>-|TRBD1|TRBV15|TRBJ2-7
TGTGCCACCAGCAGGGGCAGGGGGCGCGAGCAGTACTTC
CATSRGRGREQYF
>-|-|TRBV18|TRBJ2-7
TGTGCCAGCTCATCATTACTAGTAGACGACCGCCACGAGCAGTACTTC
CASSSLLVDDRHEQYF
>-|TRBD2|TRBV5-6|TRBJ2-7
TGTGCCAGCAGCTTGACGGGGGGAAACGAGCAGTACTTC
CASSLTGGNEQYF
>-|TRBD1|TRBV10-2|TRBJ2-4
TGCGCCAGCAGTGAGACGACAGGGAGCGACATTCAGTACTTC
CASSETTGSDIQYF
>-|-|TRBV6-1|TRBJ1-4
TGTGCCAGCAGTGAAGGACACTCGAATGAAAAACTGTTTTTT
CASSEGHSNEKLFF
>-|-|TRBV7-9|TRBJ2-7
TGTGCCAGCAGCCTCCCTCCACGGTCCGAGCAGTACTTC
CASSLPPRSEQYF
>-|TRBD1|TRBV9|TRBJ1-1
TGTGCCAGCAGCGTAGGACAGGGAAGGAACACTGAAGCTTTCTTT
CASSVGQGRNTEAFF
>-|TRBD2|TRBV7-6|TRBJ2-1
TGTGCCAGCAGCTCTCTAGCGGTCGGGGGAGGTGAGCAGTTCTTC
CASSSLAVGGGEQFF
>-|-|TRBV20-1|TRBJ2-1
TGCAGTGCTAGAAAGTTAAATGAGCAGTTCTTC
CSARKLNEQFF
>-|TRBD2|TRBV4-2|TRBJ2-7
TGTGCCAGCAGCCCCAGGATCCTAGCGGGGGAAACCGGATACGAGCAGTACTTC
CASSPRILAGETGYEQYF
>-|-|TRBV7-9|TRBJ2-2
TGTGCCAGCAGCTTGGACCTACCCACCGGGGAGCTGTTTTTT
CASSLDLPTGELFF
>-|-|TRBV2|TRBJ1-4
TGTGCCAGCAGTGTACTAAGCGGGTCTAATGAAAAACTGTTTTTT
CASSVLSGSNEKLFF
>-|-|TRBV5-4|TRBJ2-1
TGTGCCAGCAGCTTGAGTGCGGGGCAGAATGAGCAGTTCTTC
CASSLSAGQNEQFF
>once|TRBD1|TRBV18|TRBJ1-1
TGTGCCAGCTCACCGCAGGGGGGCACTGAAGCTTTCTTT
CASSPQGGTEAFF
>-|-|TRBV11-3|TRBJ1-1
TGTGCCAGCAGCGCTGGATGGGGGACTGAAGCTTTCTTT
CASSAGWGTEAFF
>-|TRBD1|TRBV7-8|TRBJ2-1
TGTGCCAGCAGCTTAGGAGGGACAGGGATTAATGAGCAGTTCTTC
CASSLGGTGINEQFF
>few|-|TRBV5-1|TRBJ1-1
TGCGCCAGCAGCAATTTGGACACCAACACTGAAGCTTTCTTT
CASSNLDTNTEAFF
>-|-|TRBV11-2|TRBJ1-5
TGTGCCAGCAGCTTAAATGGGCTTAGCAATCAGCCCCAGCATTTT
CASSLNGLSNQPQHF
>-|TRBD2|TRBV6-6|TRBJ2-1
TGTGCCAGCAGCTTTAGCGGGAGCTGGGGGAATGAGCAGTTCTTC
CASSFSGSWGNEQFF
>-|-|TRBV4-3|TRBJ2-7
TGCGCCAGCAGCCAGAACCTGGGAGAACTTTCCTACGAGCAGTACTTC
CASSQNLGELSYEQYF
>-|-|TRBV29-1|TRBJ2-3
TGCAGCGTTGTCCCTTTAGATACGCAGTATTTT
CSVVPLDTQYF
>few|TRBD2|TRBV7-6|TRBJ2-3
TGTGCCAGCAGCTTAGTCTCGACTAGCGGGAGGGGAGATACGCAGTATTTT
CASSLVSTSGRGDTQYF
>-|TRBD1|TRBV2|TRBJ1-5
TGTGCCAGCAGTGACAGGGGGCGATTTCAGCCCCAGCATTTT
CASSDRGRFQPQHF
>once|-|TRBV18|TRBJ1-1
TGTGCCAGCTCACCACCAGGGGTGCGTGTTGGTTCGGCTTTCTTT
CASSPPGVRVGSAFF
>-|-|TRBV19|TRBJ2-1
TGTGCCACCCGCCCCCAGGGTCCCGTAGATGAGCAGTTCTTC
CATRPQGPVDEQFF
>-|-|TRBV7-8|TRBJ2-7
TGTGCCAGCAGCTTAAGGGAGAACTCCTACGAGCAGTACTTC
CASSLRENSYEQYF
>-|-|TRBV6-5|TRBJ2-1
TGTGCCAGCAGTTATTGGGGTGAGCAGTTCTTC
CASSYWGEQFF
>-|-|TRBV10-3|TRBJ2-7
TGTGCCATCAGTGGGGGGAGGGGGGAGCAGTACTTC
CAISGGRGEQYF
>-|-|TRBV9|TRBJ1-1
TGTGCCAGCAGCGTAGCCCCGCACCTTGAAGCTTTCTTT
CASSVAPHLEAFF
>once|-|TRBV27|TRBJ2-7
TGTGCCAGCAGTTTGCGGACCTCCTACGAGCAGTACTTC
CASSLRTSYEQYF
>-|-|TRBV27|TRBJ2-7
TGTGCCAGCAGTCCCCTCGGACAGTTAACCTACGAGCAGTACTTC
CASSPLGQLTYEQYF
>-|TRBD2|TRBV5-1|TRBJ2-1
TGCGCCAGCAGCTCGGCTAGCGGGAACGAGCAGTTCTTC
CASSSASGNEQFF
>few|-|TRBV15|TRBJ2-2
TGTGCCACCAACACAGGGAGAGTGGGCACCGGGGAGCTGTTTTTT
CATNTGRVGTGELFF
>-|-|TRBV5-1|TRBJ2-1
TGCGCCAGCAGCTTGGCCTTTACGGCCTACAATGAGCAGTTCTTC
CASSLAFTAYNEQFF
>-|TRBD2|TRBV5-1|TRBJ2-7
TGCGCCAGCAGCTTCAGGACTAGCGACCACGAGCAGTACTTC
CASSFRTSDHEQYF
>-|TRBD2|TRBV2|TRBJ2-5
TGTGCCAGCAATTACGGGACTAGCGGGAGTGGAGGCAAAGAGACCCAGTACTTC
CASNYGTSGSGGKETQYF
>few|-|TRBV19|TRBJ1-5
TGTGCCAGTACCACGGGGGGAGGCGGTCAGCCCCAGCATTTT
CASTTGGGGQPQHF
>-|TRBD2|TRBV11-2|TRBJ2-3
TGTGCCAGCAGCTTAGAGTTGAGCGGGGGACGAGCCACGCAGTATTTT
CASSLELSGGRATQYF
>-|-|TRBV6-5|TRBJ2-5
TGTGCCAGCAGTTCTTCCCGGGGCCGAGAGACCCAGTACTTC
CASSSSRGRETQYF
>few|TRBD1|TRBV10-3|TRBJ2-7
TGTGCCATCAGTGTGGACAGGGGATACGAGCAGTACTTC
CAISVDRGYEQYF
>-|TRBD1|TRBV5-1|TRBJ1-1
TGCGCCAGCAGCTGGGGACAGCACACTGAAGCTTTCTTT
CASSWGQHTEAFF
>-|TRBD2|TRBV6-4|TRBJ2-1
TGTGCCAGCAGTCGGCTAGCGGGAGGGTACAATGAGCAGTTCTTC
CASSRLAGGYNEQFF